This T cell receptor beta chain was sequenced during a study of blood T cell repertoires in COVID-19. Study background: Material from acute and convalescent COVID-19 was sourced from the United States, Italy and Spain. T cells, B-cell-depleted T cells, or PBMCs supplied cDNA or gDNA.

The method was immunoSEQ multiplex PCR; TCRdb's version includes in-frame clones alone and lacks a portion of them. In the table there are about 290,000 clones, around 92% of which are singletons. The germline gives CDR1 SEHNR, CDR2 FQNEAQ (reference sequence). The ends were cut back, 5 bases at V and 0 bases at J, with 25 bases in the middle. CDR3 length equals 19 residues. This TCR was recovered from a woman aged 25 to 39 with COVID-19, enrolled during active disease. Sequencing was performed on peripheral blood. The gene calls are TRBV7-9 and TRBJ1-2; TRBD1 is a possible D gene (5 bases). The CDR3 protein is CASSPGPPGVGGTNYGYTF. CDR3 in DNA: TGTGCCAGCAGCCCCGGGCCTCCGGGGGTAGGAGGGACTAACTATGGCTACACCTTC.